The 24 T cell receptor beta chains in this list originate from one sample, sequenced in a study of blood T cell repertoires in COVID-19. Generated by immunoSEQ multiplex PCR, the TCRdb table keeps only in-frame clones and is missing some. The sample lists approximately 160,000 clones; approximately 79% were seen once. The specimen sequenced was PBMCs or T cells enriched from blood (not recorded which). Receptor source: a man aged 50 to 60 who had recovered from COVID-19.

The chain employs TRBV10-3 and TRBJ1-2, with D hard to call. Trimming took 4 bases from V and 6 from J, leaving 15 bases between them. Per germline, CDR1 ENHRY and CDR2 SYGVKD. This CDR3 region has 14 residues. This chain's CDR3 is CAISAGRGRHGYTF. CDR3 nucleotide sequence: TGTGCCATCAGTGCTGGCAGAGGGAGGCATGGCTACACCTTC.

The genes are TRBV4-3 and TRBJ2-2, with 7 positions matching TRBD1. Germline trimming cut 1 base from V and 4 bases from J; bases unmatched to any gene: 9. Looked up from germline, CDR1 is LGHNA and CDR2 is YSLEER. The CDR3 contains 17 residues. The CDR3 region is CASSQARQGLSTGELFF. In DNA, the CDR3 is TGCGCCAGCAGCCAAGCCCGACAGGGATTGAGCACCGGGGAGCTGTTTTTT.

The V gene is TRBV12-5, the J gene TRBJ1-1; D gene unclear. Germline loops: CDR1 LGHNT, CDR2 FRNRAP. The CDR3 is made up of 14 amino acids. V lost 1 base and J 1 base, leaving 7 bases between the germline ends. For the CDR3, the DNA is TGTGCTAGTGGTTTGGGACACAGGAACACTGAAGCTTTCTTT. As protein: CASGLGHRNTEAFF.

The genes are TRBV7-8 and TRBJ2-4, with unresolved D. Germline CDR1 SGHVS, CDR2 FQNEAQ. CDR3 length: 14 amino acids. V was cut by 4 bases and J by 8 bases, with 15 bases left in between. DNA for the CDR3: TGTGCCAGCAGCTCTTCTAGGAGTGCGGACATTCAGTACTTC. It encodes CASSSSRSADIQYF.

This chain joins TRBV6-1 and TRBJ1-5; TRBD1 matches 9 bases. Germline V gene sequence: CDR1 MNHNS, CDR2 SASEGT. Trimming took 3 bases from V and 7 from J; bases not matched to a gene: 7. CDR3 length: 15 residues. The chain's CDR3 is CASSETDRGMQPQHF. Written as DNA, the CDR3 is TGTGCCAGCAGTGAGACTGACAGGGGGATGCAGCCCCAGCATTTT.

J is TRBJ1-5 and V is TRBV7-3; D remains unclear. This CDR3 comprises 13 residues. Germline CDR1 SGHTA, CDR2 FQGTGA. The V and J ends lost 3 bases and 4 bases respectively, with 7 bases between them. The CDR3 DNA reads as TGTGCCAGCAGCTTTGGGCCAAATCAGCCCCAGCATTTT. As protein: CASSFGPNQPQHF.

The chain combines TRBV4-3 with TRBJ2-1, with D hard to call. CDR1 and CDR2 (germline): LGHNA, YSLEER. With 0 bases removed from V and 0 bases from J, the gap between germline ends came to 6 bases. The CDR3 length is 15 residues. Written as DNA, the CDR3 is TGCGCCAGCAGCCAAGAGTCGAGCTCCTACAATGAGCAGTTCTTC. It translates to CASSQESSSYNEQFF.

The chain combines TRBV6-6 with TRBJ1-6, with D possibly being TRBD1 (5 bases). V lost 5 bases to trimming and J lost 8 bases, with 13 bases between them. Germline CDR1 reads MNHNY; CDR2 reads SVGAGI (reference sequence). This CDR3 comprises 14 residues. Here the CDR3 reads CASSARDQDSPLHF. Written as DNA, the CDR3 is TGTGCCAGCAGTGCCAGGGATCAGGATTCACCCCTCCACTTT.

The chain uses TRBV5-1 and TRBJ2-2; D gene ambiguous. CDR3 length: 17 amino acids. The ends were cut back, 4 bases at V and 2 bases at J, with 18 bases in the middle. Per the germline V gene, CDR1 is SGHRS and CDR2 is YFSETQ. CDR3 nucleotides: TGCGCCAGCAGCCGCGACGTTGGGCAGATAAACACCGGGGAGCTGTTTTTT. Its protein is CASSRDVGQINTGELFF.

The chain couples TRBV10-3 to TRBJ1-5; 7 bases align to TRBD1. Germline assignment: CDR1 ENHRY and CDR2 SYGVKD. V lost 3 bases, J lost 3 bases, and 5 bases stayed unmatched. The length of the CDR3 is 15 residues. For the CDR3, the DNA is TGTGCCATCAGTGAAGGGGGCAGAAACAATCAGCCCCAGCATTTT. As protein: CAISEGGRNNQPQHF.

The rearrangement uses TRBV7-2 and TRBJ2-3; D unclear. Between the trimmed V and J ends, which lost 1 base and 3 bases, there was a span of 5 bases. From germline, CDR1 is SGHTA and CDR2 FQGNSA. The CDR3 is 13 amino acids. The CDR3 coding sequence is TGTGCCAGCAGCTTAGTTCAGACAGATACGCAGTATTTT. Translation gives CASSLVQTDTQYF.

The rearrangement joins TRBV2 to TRBJ1-6; D is uncertain. CDR3 length: 14 residues. With 10 bases removed from V and 7 bases from J, the gap between germline ends came to 17 bases. Germline lookup yields CDR1 SNHLY and CDR2 FYNNEI. CDR3 DNA sequence: TGTGCCAACGCCTTCGGTAGAGGAAATTCACCCCTCCACTTT. Encoded protein: CANAFGRGNSPLHF. Filled out from reference TRBV2 and TRBJ1-6, the complete variable domain reads EPEVTQTPSHQVTQMGQEVILRCVPISNHLYFYWYRQILGQKVEFLVSFYNNEISEKSEIFDDQFSVERPDGSNFTLKIRSTKLEDSAMYFCANAFGRGNSPLHFGNGTRLTVT.

V gene TRBV5-4 combines with J gene TRBJ1-6, with TRBD1 identical over 7 bases. The length of the CDR3 is 15 residues. The germline CDR1 and CDR2 sequences are SGHNT and YYREEE (reference sequence). V lost 2 bases to trimming and J lost 7 bases; unmatched junction nucleotides: 6. The CDR3 reads CASSLGPGQNSPLHF. The CDR3 nucleotides are TGTGCCAGCAGCTTAGGACCGGGACAGAATTCACCCCTCCACTTT.

The chain uses TRBV5-1 and TRBJ2-3; 7 bases are a match to TRBD1. The CDR3 totals 15 residues. The trim removed 4 bases at V and 3 bases at J, leaving 8 bases unmatched. The germline gives CDR1 SGHRS, CDR2 YFSETQ. CDR3 DNA sequence: TGCGCCAGCAGCAAGACAGGGAGATGGACAGATACGCAGTATTTT. Its translation: CASSKTGRWTDTQYF.

The rearrangement links TRBV2 to TRBJ1-2; D is perhaps TRBD1 (5 bases). The germline gives CDR1 SNHLY, CDR2 FYNNEI. The germline V and J ends were trimmed by 3 bases and 5 bases, with 13 bases remaining between them. The CDR3 has 14 residues. CDR3: CASSEGRAEYGYTF. DNA of the CDR3: TGTGCCAGCAGTGAGGGCAGGGCTGAATATGGCTACACCTTC.

The J gene is TRBJ2-7, the V gene TRBV5-1, with TRBD2 matching 10 bases. CDR1 and CDR2 from the germline V gene are SGHRS and YFSETQ. The CDR3 is made up of 15 amino acids. V was clipped by 5 bases and J by 3 bases; unmatched bases: 8. As DNA, the CDR3 is TGCGCCAGCAGTTGGACTAGCGGAGATTACTACGAGCAGTACTTC. Translating gives CASSWTSGDYYEQYF.

This clone came up once. This chain connects TRBV27 to TRBJ1-2; D uncertain. Trimming removed 6 bases at V and 2 bases at J, with 10 bases between. The CDR3 covers 13 residues. In germline, CDR1 is MNHEY, CDR2 SMNVEV (reference sequence). The CDR3 DNA is TGTGCCAGCAGACGAACGGGAAACTATGGCTACACCTTC. This encodes CASRRTGNYGYTF.

The V and J genes are TRBV27 and TRBJ2-7, with 11 bases lining up with TRBD2. The CDR3 runs 15 residues. Trimming cost V 5 bases and J 4 bases; bases outside gene matches: 7. Germline V gene lookup returns CDR1 MNHEY and CDR2 SMNVEV (reference sequence). The DNA of the CDR3 is TGTGCCAGCAGTCTCCTTAGCGGGGGGGCTTACGAGCAGTACTTC. Translating gives CASSLLSGGAYEQYF.

V is TRBV4-3 and J is TRBJ2-5; D may be TRBD2 (5 bases). This CDR3 is 14 amino acids long. V was trimmed by 0 bases and J by 6 bases, leaving 11 bases between them. Per the germline V gene, CDR1 is LGHNA and CDR2 is YSLEER. The CDR3: CASSQDEGRKTQYF. The CDR3 DNA sequence: TGCGCCAGCAGCCAAGATGAGGGTAGGAAGACCCAGTACTTC.

The chain combines TRBV25-1 with TRBJ2-3; 8 positions match TRBD2. V dropped 7 bases and J dropped 6; count of bases not matched to a gene: 18. The CDR3 totals 17 residues. CDR1 and CDR2 from the germline V gene are MGHDK and SYGVNS. The CDR3, as DNA: TGTGCCAGCACTCCGATGGCTGCGGGGGGCCTAAGGGATACGCAGTATTTT. It translates to CASTPMAAGGLRDTQYF.

The chain employs TRBV7-8 and TRBJ2-3; TRBD2 is a possible D gene (5 bases). Trimming left V 4 bases short and J 6 bases short, with 8 bases between. In germline, CDR1 is SGHVS, CDR2 FQNEAQ. This CDR3 comprises 12 residues. The CDR3 bases are TGTGCCAGCAGCTACCGGAGGGATACGCAGTATTTT. As protein: CASSYRRDTQYF.

The CDR3 nucleotides read TGTGCCAGCAGCTACGACAGGGGACCATACAATGAGCAGTTCTTC. This sequence encodes CASSYDRGPYNEQFF. The J gene is TRBJ2-1, the V gene TRBV6-6, with TRBD1 identical over 8 bases. V lost 6 bases and J lost 4; bases outside the gene matches: 8. This CDR3 spans 15 amino acids. The germline CDR1 and CDR2 sequences are MNHNY and SVGAGI (reference sequence).

Remarks on this clone: The same CDR3 also results from other DNA sequences found in this sample. V usage is TRBV5-1 and J usage is TRBJ1-2; 9 nucleotides line up with TRBD1. This CDR3 region has 14 residues. Per the germline V gene, CDR1 is SGHRS and CDR2 is YFSETQ. The V gene end was trimmed by 0 bases and the J gene end by 5 bases; junction bases not matched to a gene: 2. This chain's CDR3 is CASSLEGQGYGYTF. DNA for the CDR3: TGCGCCAGCAGCTTGGAAGGACAGGGGTATGGCTACACCTTC.

V gene TRBV18 combines with J gene TRBJ1-2; tentatively, D is TRBD1 (5 bases). From germline, CDR1 is KGHSH and CDR2 LQKENI. V was cut by 2 bases and J by 4 bases, with 11 bases left in between. The CDR3 consists of 14 residues. DNA of the CDR3: TGTGCCAGCTCACCAGGGGCAGGCGTCTATGGCTACACCTTC. It yields the protein CASSPGAGVYGYTF.